This is a list of T cell receptor beta chains from one sample in a study of OX40 agonist ivuxolimab in advanced cancers. Clones were sequenced by immunoSEQ multiplex PCR, and TCRdb holds only the in-frame ones, with some missing. The repertoire holds 55,000 to 70,000 clones, with roughly 81% as singletons. The sample here was CD4+ or CD8+ T cells sorted from blood, taken in a trial of the OX40 agonist ivuxolimab. These receptors were taken from an adult with an advanced solid tumor such as melanoma, head and neck, liver or kidney cancer. The CDR3 runs from the conserved cysteine through the conserved F or W. The D gene is left open where the match is weak. Clone size is given for some rows only: seen once, a few or many times, or a class if the clone is expanded.

d_call j_call clone_size v_call cdr3_aa cdr3_nt
. TRBJ2-1 . TRBV5-1 CASSGSAGLMDEQFF TGCGCCAGCAGCGGAAGCGCGGGGCTCATGGATGAGCAGTTCTTC
. TRBJ2-7 . TRBV7-9 CASSLVTYEQYF TGTGCCAGCAGCTTAGTCACCTACGAGCAGTACTTC
. TRBJ2-1 . TRBV19 CASSPSGSPYNEQFF TGTGCCAGTAGTCCCTCGGGGTCTCCCTACAATGAGCAGTTCTTC
TRBD1 TRBJ1-4 . TRBV27 CASSLQGGEKLFF TGTGCCAGCAGTCTCCAGGGGGGTGAAAAACTGTTTTTT
. TRBJ2-5 . TRBV23-1 CASTHTETQYF TGCGCCAGCACGCACACAGAGACCCAGTACTTC
TRBD1 TRBJ2-2 . TRBV5-4 CASSHRQGAFTGELFF TGTGCCAGCAGCCATAGACAGGGGGCTTTCACCGGGGAGCTGTTTTTT
. TRBJ2-1 once TRBV4-1 CASSQEPMYEQFF TGCGCCAGCAGCCAAGAACCGATGTATGAGCAGTTCTTC
. TRBJ2-3 . TRBV28 CASSISSTDTQYF TGTGCCAGCAGCATCTCTAGCACAGATACGCAGTATTTT
. TRBJ2-3 . TRBV7-9 CASSLNWDTQYF TGTGCCAGCAGCCTAAATTGGGATACGCAGTATTTT
TRBD1 TRBJ1-4 . TRBV18 CASSWGQDNEKLFF TGTGCCAGCTCATGGGGACAGGATAATGAAAAACTGTTTTTT
. TRBJ2-1 . TRBV6-7 CASSYSSRTADSYNEQFF TGTGCCAGCAGTTACTCGTCCCGGACCGCAGACTCCTACAATGAGCAGTTCTTC
TRBD1 TRBJ2-1 . TRBV4-1 CASSQVDWTGSYNEQFF TGCGCCAGCAGCCAAGTCGACTGGACAGGGAGCTACAATGAGCAGTTCTTC
TRBD2 TRBJ2-1 . TRBV6-1 CTSSRLAGAGEQFF TGTACCAGCTCCCGACTAGCGGGAGCGGGCGAGCAGTTCTTC
TRBD2 TRBJ2-1 . TRBV7-7 CASSLALAENDEQFF TGTGCTAGCAGCTTAGCGCTAGCGGAAAACGATGAGCAGTTCTTC
TRBD1 TRBJ2-7 . TRBV5-4 CASSTGQGGMSYEQYF TGTGCCAGCAGCACCGGACAGGGGGGAATGTCCTACGAGCAGTACTTC
. TRBJ2-7 . TRBV10-3 CAIKEQGGEQYF TGTGCCATCAAGGAGCAGGGAGGCGAGCAGTACTTC
. TRBJ2-5 . TRBV7-3 CASSSHAGGETQYF TGTGCCAGCAGCTCTCACGCAGGGGGGGAGACCCAGTACTTC
TRBD1 TRBJ2-1 . TRBV9 CASSPRQGTYNEQFF TGTGCCAGCAGCCCAAGACAGGGAACCTACAATGAGCAGTTCTTC
TRBD1 TRBJ1-2 once TRBV5-4 CASSTGTGVRYTF TGTGCCAGCAGTACCGGGACAGGTGTTCGCTACACCTTC
. TRBJ1-4 . TRBV11-3 CASSSSGAGGKLFF TGTGCCAGCAGCTCCTCCGGGGCCGGTGGAAAACTGTTTTTT
. TRBJ2-7 . TRBV7-2 CASSLGDFSYEQYF TGTGCCAGCAGCTTAGGGGACTTTTCCTACGAGCAGTACTTC
. TRBJ1-4 . TRBV2 CASTDSSEAEKLFF TGTGCCAGCACGGACAGCTCCGAGGCTGAAAAACTGTTTTTT
. TRBJ2-1 . TRBV5-6 CASSLGPGASIFGEQFF TGTGCCAGCAGCTTGGGGCCAGGGGCTTCTATCTTCGGTGAGCAGTTCTTC
. TRBJ2-7 . TRBV27 CASRAGSGTYEQYF TGTGCCAGCAGAGCGGGCAGTGGAACGTACGAGCAGTACTTC